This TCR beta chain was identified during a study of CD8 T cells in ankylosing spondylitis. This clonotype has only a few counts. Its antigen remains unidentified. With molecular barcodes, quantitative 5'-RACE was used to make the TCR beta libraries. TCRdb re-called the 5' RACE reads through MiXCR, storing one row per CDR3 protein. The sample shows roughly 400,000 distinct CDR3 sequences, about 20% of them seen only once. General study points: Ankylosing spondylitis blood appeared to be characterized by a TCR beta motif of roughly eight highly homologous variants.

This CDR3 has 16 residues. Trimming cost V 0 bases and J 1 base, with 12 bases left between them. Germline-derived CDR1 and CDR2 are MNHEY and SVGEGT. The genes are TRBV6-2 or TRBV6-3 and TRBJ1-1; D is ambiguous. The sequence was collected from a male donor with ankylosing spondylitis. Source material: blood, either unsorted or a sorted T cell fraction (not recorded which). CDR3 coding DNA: TGTGCCAGCAGTTACTCTCTCGGCCACGGGAACACTGAAGCTTTCTTT. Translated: CASSYSLGHGNTEAFF.